Each of the 3 T cell receptor beta chains below was sequenced from the same sample in a study of long-term antiretroviral therapy in people with HIV. The authors ran the immunoSEQ assay, v3.0, at survey level. Only in-frame clones appear in the TCRdb table, and some are missing; sequencing was by immunoSEQ multiplex PCR. The data hold tens of thousands of clones, with about 88% observed a single time. The material was unsorted PBMCs, obtained 2.7 years after starting antiretroviral therapy. Receptors originate from a man aged 40-49 years with HIV.

The chain employs TRBV5-8 and TRBJ1-5; a possible D gene is TRBD1 (5 bases). Between the trimmed V and J ends, which lost 1 base and 2 bases, there was a span of 13 bases. CDR3 size: 16 residues. Per the germline V gene, CDR1 is SGHTS and CDR2 is YDEGEE. The CDR3 loop is CASSLTGATRNQPQHF. The CDR3 nucleotides read TGTGCCAGCAGCTTGACAGGCGCGACACGCAATCAGCCCCAGCATTTT.

This clone was seen a single time. The chain employs TRBV4-1 and TRBJ1-2, with D unresolved. V was trimmed by 0 bases and J by 2 bases, leaving 7 bases between them. Germline-derived CDR1 and CDR2 are MGHRA and YSYEKL. The length of the CDR3 is 14 residues. The CDR3 loop is CASSQDLRNYGYTF. The CDR3 DNA is TGCGCCAGCAGCCAAGATCTAAGGAACTATGGCTACACCTTC.

The V gene is TRBV19, the J gene TRBJ1-1; 7 bases are shared with TRBD1. This CDR3 has 13 amino acids. CDR1 is LNHDA, CDR2 SQIVND, per germline (reference sequence). V gave up 9 bases and J gave up 0 bases; unmatched junction bases: 4. CDR3 loop: CASTGVMNTEAFF. The CDR3 DNA reads as TGTGCCAGCACAGGGGTCATGAACACTGAAGCTTTCTTT. Drawing the rest from reference TRBV19 and TRBJ1-1, the complete variable domain is DGGITQSPKYLFRKEGQNVTLSCEQNLNHDAMYWYRQDPGQGLRLIYYSQIVNDFQKGDIAEGYSVSREKKESFPLTVTSAQKNPTAFYLCASTGVMNTEAFFGQGTRLTVV.